These 2 T cell receptor beta chains originate from one sample sequenced in a study of blood T cell repertoires in COVID-19. Profiled with immunoSEQ multiplex PCR; TCRdb holds only in-frame clones, not every one. The data contain tens of thousands of clones, over 70% of them singletons. Sequenced input: peripheral blood. All receptors come from a human donor with active COVID-19. The donor label of this sample is uncertain.

This clone was seen once. This chain links TRBV4-1 with TRBJ2-7; 8 positions match TRBD2. Unmatched junction bases numbered 10, after V lost 2 bases and J lost 4 bases. The CDR3 length is 16 residues. Germline CDR1 MGHRA, CDR2 YSYEKL. The CDR3 DNA reads as TGCGCCAGCAGCCAACCTCAGACTAGCGCGGGGTACGAGCAGTACTTC. Its translation is CASSQPQTSAGYEQYF.

The chain combines TRBV7-3 with TRBJ2-3; D is unresolved. Trimming took off 6 bases at V and 0 bases at J, with 7 bases between the two ends. This CDR3 is built from 13 residues. Germline V gives CDR1 SGHTA, CDR2 FQGTGA. For the CDR3, the DNA is TGTGCCAGCAGTTCCACTAGCACAGATACGCAGTATTTT. Protein sequence: CASSSTSTDTQYF. Drawing the rest from reference TRBV7-3 and TRBJ2-3, the complete variable domain is GAGVSQTPSNKVTEKGKYVELRCDPISGHTALYWYRQSLGQGPEFLIYFQGTGAADDSGLPNDRFFAVRPEGSVSTLKIQRTERGDSAVYLCASSSTSTDTQYFGPGTRLTVL.